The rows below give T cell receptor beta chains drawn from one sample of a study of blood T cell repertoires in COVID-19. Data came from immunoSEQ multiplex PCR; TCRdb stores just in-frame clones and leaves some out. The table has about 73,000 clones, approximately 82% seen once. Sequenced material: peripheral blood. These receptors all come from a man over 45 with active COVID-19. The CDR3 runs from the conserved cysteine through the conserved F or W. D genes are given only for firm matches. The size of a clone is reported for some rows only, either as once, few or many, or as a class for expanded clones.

TGTGCCAGCAGTTTTGGGCAGGAGGACGAGCAGTACTTC | CASSFGQEDEQYF | TRBJ2-7 | . | . | TRBV12-3/TRBV12-4
TGTGCCAGCAGAGGGGGGGCGTACAATGAGCAGTTCTTC | CASRGGAYNEQFF | TRBJ2-1 | once | . | TRBV27
TGTGCCAGCATGGGGAGGGGTACAGATACGCAGTATTTT | CASMGRGTDTQYF | TRBJ2-3 | . | TRBD2 | TRBV2
TGTGCCAGCAGCCGTTGCACTGAAGCTTTCTTT | CASSRCTEAFF | TRBJ1-1 | . | . | TRBV6-8
TGTGCCAGCAGCTTAAATTACAGGAGCGAGCAGTACTTC | CASSLNYRSEQYF | TRBJ2-7 | many | . | TRBV11-3
TGTGCCAGCAGCCGGGACAGCGGGCAGCCCCAGCATTTT | CASSRDSGQPQHF | TRBJ1-5 | . | TRBD1 | TRBV7-9
TGTGCCAGTAGTATAAGGAGACAGATAAACACAGATACGCAGTATTTT | CASSIRRQINTDTQYF | TRBJ2-3 | . | . | TRBV19
TGTGCCAGCAGCGTTTCCGTAGGAAACACCATATATTTT | CASSVSVGNTIYF | TRBJ1-3 | . | . | TRBV9
TGTGCCAGCAGCTTAGCCCCCGACATTCAGTACTTC | CASSLAPDIQYF | TRBJ2-4 | once | . | TRBV11-2
TGTGCCAGCAGTTTATCGGGACAGGGGGCTTATCAGCCCCAGCATTTT | CASSLSGQGAYQPQHF | TRBJ1-5 | . | TRBD1 | TRBV28
TGCGCCAGCAGGGACAGGGGGCTCGCAAGCTCCTACGAGCAGTACTTC | CASRDRGLASSYEQYF | TRBJ2-7 | few | TRBD1 | TRBV10-1
TGTGCCAGCAGCAAGGAGGGGAAAACTAGCAGTTACAATGAGCAGTTCTTC | CASSKEGKTSSYNEQFF | TRBJ2-1 | few | . | TRBV7-2
TGTGCCACTCTTGGGAGCTCCTACGAGCAGTACTTC | CATLGSSYEQYF | TRBJ2-7 | . | . | TRBV19
TGTGCCAGCAGGACCGGGACACCCAGTTTATACAATGAGCAGTTCTTC | CASRTGTPSLYNEQFF | TRBJ2-1 | . | . | TRBV28
TGTGCCACCAGTGACTACGGGACAGGGGTTGACGGGGAGCTGTTTTTT | CATSDYGTGVDGELFF | TRBJ2-2 | . | TRBD1 | TRBV24-1
TGTGCCAGCAGCCCAAGCGGGAGTCGGCTGTCCTACGAGCAGTACTTC | CASSPSGSRLSYEQYF | TRBJ2-7 | . | TRBD2 | TRBV7-2
TGTGCCAGCAGCTATTCGGGGTTCGAGCAGTACTTC | CASSYSGFEQYF | TRBJ2-7 | . | . | TRBV5-6
TGTGCCAGCAGTCGACAGGGGGCTGGCTATGGCTACACCTTC | CASSRQGAGYGYTF | TRBJ1-2 | . | TRBD1 | TRBV6-5
TGTGCCAGCAACGCGGGAGGGGGGCAGTTCTTC | CASNAGGGQFF | TRBJ2-1 | . | TRBD2 | TRBV7-9
TGTGCCAGTCGAGGGGCGGGGGGCTTGGGCACTGAAGCTTTCTTT | CASRGAGGLGTEAFF | TRBJ1-1 | . | . | TRBV27
TGTGCCACCAGGGGGGGTGTCACAGATACGCAGTATTTT | CATRGGVTDTQYF | TRBJ2-3 | . | . | TRBV2
TGTGCCAGCAGTCTTGGACAGGGGGCATACTATGGCTACACCTTC | CASSLGQGAYYGYTF | TRBJ1-2 | . | TRBD1 | TRBV6-5
TGTGCCATCAGCCCCACCGCGGGGGCAGCCACAGATACGCAGTATTTT | CAISPTAGAATDTQYF | TRBJ2-3 | . | . | TRBV10-3
TGTGCCTCGGGACAGCAAGAGACCCAGTACTTC | CASGQQETQYF | TRBJ2-5 | . | TRBD1 | TRBV30
TGTGCCAGCAGCTTAACGGCTAGCGGGGAAGAGACCCAGTACTTC | CASSLTASGEETQYF | TRBJ2-5 | . | TRBD2 | TRBV7-3
TGTGCCAGCAGAGTCCGGGGACAGGGGGCCGGGGAGCTGTTTTTT | CASRVRGQGAGELFF | TRBJ2-2 | . | TRBD1 | TRBV6-6
TGTGCCAGCAGTTTGAGTTTGGGGGCCCTCCTAAGGGGGAATCAGCCCCAGCATTTT | CASSLSLGALLRGNQPQHF | TRBJ1-5 | . | . | TRBV27
TGTGCCACCAGTGGGGAGGGGAGCTCCTATAATTCACCCCTCCACTTT | CATSGEGSSYNSPLHF | TRBJ1-6 | . | . | TRBV24-1
TGTGCCAGCAGGCCGACAGGGAGAAACTATGGCTACACCTTC | CASRPTGRNYGYTF | TRBJ1-2 | once | TRBD1 | TRBV6-5
TGCGCCAGCAGCTTGGATCTAGCGGGATCCTACAATGAGCAGTTCTTC | CASSLDLAGSYNEQFF | TRBJ2-1 | . | TRBD2 | TRBV5-1
TGTGCCAGCAGCCCCAGGGGCAGGGGGCTCTACGAGCAGTACTTC | CASSPRGRGLYEQYF | TRBJ2-7 | . | TRBD1 | TRBV6-2/TRBV6-3
TGTGCCAGCAGCCACATCAAGCGGCTGGCTAACCAAGAGACCCAGTACTTC | CASSHIKRLANQETQYF | TRBJ2-5 | . | . | TRBV14
TGTGCCAGCAGTCAAATGAGGGAGGAATCTGTAGCTTTCTTT | CASSQMREESVAFF | TRBJ1-1 | . | . | TRBV27
TGTGCCAGCTCACCCAGGGGACAGGGGTTAACCTACGAGCAGTACTTC | CASSPRGQGLTYEQYF | TRBJ2-7 | . | TRBD1 | TRBV18
TGTGCCAGCAGCCAATCTAGCACAGATACGCAGTATTTT | CASSQSSTDTQYF | TRBJ2-3 | once | . | TRBV4-2
TGTGCCAGCTCACCCCCGAGTGTGGAGACCCAGTACTTC | CASSPPSVETQYF | TRBJ2-5 | . | . | TRBV18
TGTGCCAGCAGTGACTCATCGGCCGGGGAGCTGTTTTTT | CASSDSSAGELFF | TRBJ2-2 | . | . | TRBV6-4
TGTGCCAGTAGTATAGGTCAAGCGGGCGGGGAGCTGTTTTTT | CASSIGQAGGELFF | TRBJ2-2 | . | . | TRBV19
TGTGCCAGCGGTACTAGCGGGGGGGGCTACGAGCAGTACTTC | CASGTSGGGYEQYF | TRBJ2-7 | . | TRBD2 | TRBV5-4
TGTGCCAGCAGCCTACCGTGGGACAGGAGAGAGACCCAGTACTTC | CASSLPWDRRETQYF | TRBJ2-5 | . | TRBD1 | TRBV6-6
TGTGCCAGCAGTTACAGCGGGAGGGCCTACGAGCAGTACTTC | CASSYSGRAYEQYF | TRBJ2-7 | once | TRBD2 | TRBV6-2/TRBV6-3
TGCGCCAGCAGCCAAGTTGTAGGGGGCAGCTATGGCTACACCTTC | CASSQVVGGSYGYTF | TRBJ1-2 | . | TRBD1 | TRBV4-3
TGTGCCAGCAGTTTAAGGGACATATCCACCGGCGCGGGGCTGTTTTTT | CASSLRDISTGAGLFF | TRBJ2-2 | . | . | TRBV27
TGTGCCAGCAGCCAGGCGGTGATGAACACTGAAGCTTTCTTT | CASSQAVMNTEAFF | TRBJ1-1 | . | . | TRBV3-1/TRBV3-2
TGTGCCAGTAGTATAGGCGACAGGGGAGGCACTGAAGCTTTCTTT | CASSIGDRGGTEAFF | TRBJ1-1 | once | TRBD1 | TRBV19
TGTGCCAGCAGCTTAGACGGAGGTAGCGGCCAAGAGACCCAGTACTTC | CASSLDGGSGQETQYF | TRBJ2-5 | . | . | TRBV11-3
TGTGCCACCAGCAGAGTATCCAGCTATAATTCACCCCTCCACTTT | CATSRVSSYNSPLHF | TRBJ1-6 | . | . | TRBV15
TGCGCCAGCAGCCCTACTAGCGGGGAAGATACGCAGTATTTT | CASSPTSGEDTQYF | TRBJ2-3 | . | TRBD2 | TRBV10-2
TGTGCCAGCAGCTTAGCCATTCGGGAAAAACTGTTTTTT | CASSLAIREKLFF | TRBJ1-4 | . | . | TRBV11-1
TGTGCCAGCAGCTTAAGTAGCGGGGATAACACCGGGGAGCTGTTTTTT | CASSLSSGDNTGELFF | TRBJ2-2 | once | TRBD2 | TRBV7-3
TGTGCCAGCGGTACAGGGGCAACTAATGAAAAACTGTTTTTT | CASGTGATNEKLFF | TRBJ1-4 | . | TRBD1 | TRBV9
TGTGCCAGCAGTGAATGGGGGGGTTCGCAGCCCCAGCATTTT | CASSEWGGSQPQHF | TRBJ1-5 | . | . | TRBV2
TGTGCCAGCAGTCAGTGGGCAGGGGGCGAGAGGGCAAATCAGCCCCAGCATTTT | CASSQWAGGERANQPQHF | TRBJ1-5 | once | TRBD1 | TRBV6-6